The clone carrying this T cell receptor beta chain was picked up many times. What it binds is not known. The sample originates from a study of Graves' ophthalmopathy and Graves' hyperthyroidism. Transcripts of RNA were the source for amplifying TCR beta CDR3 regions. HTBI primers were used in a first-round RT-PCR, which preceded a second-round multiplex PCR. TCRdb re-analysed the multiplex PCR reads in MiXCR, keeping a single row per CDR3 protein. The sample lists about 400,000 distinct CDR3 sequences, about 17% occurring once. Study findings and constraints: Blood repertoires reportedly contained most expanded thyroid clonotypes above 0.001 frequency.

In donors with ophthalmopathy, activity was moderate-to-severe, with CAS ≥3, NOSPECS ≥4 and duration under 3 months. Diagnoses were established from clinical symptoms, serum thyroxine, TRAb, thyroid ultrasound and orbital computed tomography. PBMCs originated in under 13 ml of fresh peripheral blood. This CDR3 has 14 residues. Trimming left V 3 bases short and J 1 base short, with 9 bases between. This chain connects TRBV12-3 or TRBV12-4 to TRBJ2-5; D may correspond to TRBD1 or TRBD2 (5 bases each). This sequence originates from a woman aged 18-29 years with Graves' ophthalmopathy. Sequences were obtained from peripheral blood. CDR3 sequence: CASSLGPLQETQYF. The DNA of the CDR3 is TGTGCCAGCAGTTTGGGACCGCTCCAAGAGACCCAGTACTTC.